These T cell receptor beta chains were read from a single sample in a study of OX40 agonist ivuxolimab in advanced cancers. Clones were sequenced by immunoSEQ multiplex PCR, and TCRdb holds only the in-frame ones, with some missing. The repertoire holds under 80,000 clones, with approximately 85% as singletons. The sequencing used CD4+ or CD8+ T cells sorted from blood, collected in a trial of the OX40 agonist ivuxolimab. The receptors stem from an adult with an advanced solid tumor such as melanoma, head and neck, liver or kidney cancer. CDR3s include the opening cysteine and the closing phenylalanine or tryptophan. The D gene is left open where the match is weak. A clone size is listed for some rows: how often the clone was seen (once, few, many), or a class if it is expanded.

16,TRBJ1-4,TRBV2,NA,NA,TGTGCCAGCAAATTATCCCTCCAGGGAAAAAATGAAAAACTGTTTTTT,CASKLSLQGKNEKLFF
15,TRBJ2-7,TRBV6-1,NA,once,TGTGCCAGCAGTGGATCGACAGCCGATTCCTACGAGCAGTACTTC,CASSGSTADSYEQYF
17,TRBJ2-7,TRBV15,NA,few,TGTGCCACCAGCAGAGATCGAGGGTTTATGGTTCGATACGAGCAGTACTTC,CATSRDRGFMVRYEQYF
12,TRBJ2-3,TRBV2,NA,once,TGTGCCAGCAGCCCGACCGGGGATACGCAGTATTTT,CASSPTGDTQYF
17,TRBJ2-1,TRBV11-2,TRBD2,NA,TGTGCCAGCAGCTTAGATTTAGGGCGGGAGGGCCGAAATGAGCAGTTCTTC,CASSLDLGREGRNEQFF
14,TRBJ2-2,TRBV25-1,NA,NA,TGTGCCAGCAGACCCGGGGCGAACACCGGGGAGCTGTTTTTT,CASRPGANTGELFF
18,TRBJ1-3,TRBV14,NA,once,TGTGCCAGCAGCCAAACAACAGACTCCTTAGGCTCTGGAAACACCATATATTTT,CASSQTTDSLGSGNTIYF
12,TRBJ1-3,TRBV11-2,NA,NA,TGTGCCAGCGGGAGGGCTGGAAACACCATATATTTT,CASGRAGNTIYF
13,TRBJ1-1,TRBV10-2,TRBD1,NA,TGCGCCAGCAGTCTAACAGGGGAGGCTGAAGCTTTCTTT,CASSLTGEAEAFF
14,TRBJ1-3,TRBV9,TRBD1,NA,TGTGCCAGCAGCGCGGGGACAGCTGGAAACACCATATATTTT,CASSAGTAGNTIYF
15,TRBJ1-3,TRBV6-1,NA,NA,TGTGCCAGCAGTGAGGACGGTAGCTCTGGAAACACCATATATTTT,CASSEDGSSGNTIYF
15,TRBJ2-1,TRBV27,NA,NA,TGTGCCAGCAGTTTAGGACGGAGCTCCTACAATGAGCAGTTCTTC,CASSLGRSSYNEQFF
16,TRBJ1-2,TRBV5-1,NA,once,TGCGCCAGCAGCCCGTTTGAGCCGGGGGAAGGTTATGGCTACACCTTC,CASSPFEPGEGYGYTF
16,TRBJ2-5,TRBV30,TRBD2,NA,TGTGCCTGGACCCCCGCCGGGACTAGCGGGAGTGGGACCCAGTACTTC,CAWTPAGTSGSGTQYF
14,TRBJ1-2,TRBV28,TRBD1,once,TGTGCCAGCAGACTGACAGGGGTCAACTATGGCTACACCTTC,CASRLTGVNYGYTF
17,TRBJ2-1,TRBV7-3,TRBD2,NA,TGTGCCAGCAGCTTAACGGCCGGGACTAGCAACTACAATGAGCAGTTCTTC,CASSLTAGTSNYNEQFF
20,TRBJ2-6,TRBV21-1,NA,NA,TGTGCCAGCAGCAAAGGTACAGGGAGTTTCCAGTGCTCTGGGGCCAACGTCCTGACTTTC,CASSKGTGSFQCSGANVLTF
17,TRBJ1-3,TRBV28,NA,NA,TGTGCCAGCAGTTTATTATTGATGGGGGACTCTGGAAACACCATATATTTT,CASSLLLMGDSGNTIYF
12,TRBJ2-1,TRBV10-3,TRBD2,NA,TGTGCCACAACCGGGACTAGCAATGAGCAGTTCTTC,CATTGTSNEQFF
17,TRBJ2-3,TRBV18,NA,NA,TGTGCCAGCTCACCACGGAGCACTTACAGATCCACAGATACGCAGTATTTT,CASSPRSTYRSTDTQYF
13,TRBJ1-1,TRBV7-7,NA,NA,TGTGCTAGCAGCTATGACAGGAACACTGAAGCTTTCTTT,CASSYDRNTEAFF
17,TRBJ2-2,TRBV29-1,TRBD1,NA,TGCAGCGTGGCCACCCTCCGGGACAGGGTGTCGGCCGGGGAGCTGTTTTTT,CSVATLRDRVSAGELFF